The 15 T cell receptor beta chains presented below share a single source sample, sequenced in a study of T cell clonotyping in hematopoietic cell transplantation. Method: immunoSEQ multiplex PCR; TCRdb's copy keeps in-frame clones and lacks some. This sample has some 8,300 clones, with 85% found just once. The material was PBMCs, obtained 180 days after allogeneic stem cell transplant. The receptors were gathered from a female patient younger than 45 who had an allogeneic stem cell transplant, so the T cells may come from the graft donor. Some clones in this sample may be carry-over from other donors' samples.

The J gene is TRBJ2-7, the V gene TRBV18; possible D gene TRBD2, 8 bases. Trimming shortened V by 5 bases and J by 2 bases, and 31 bases separated the two germline ends. The CDR3 consists of 20 residues. The germline gives CDR1 KGHSH, CDR2 LQKENI. CDR3 loop: CASSEEGAGGARTRTYEQYF. The DNA of the CDR3 is TGTGCCAGCTCAGAAGAGGGGGCGGGAGGTGCCCGCACGCGCACCTACGAGCAGTACTTC.

This clone has just one count. The chain joins TRBV5-4 to TRBJ2-2, with TRBD1 matching 12 bases. Trimming took 1 base from V and 8 from J; bases not matched to a gene: 6. This CDR3 has 16 residues. Germline CDR1 SGHNT, CDR2 YYREEE (reference sequence). This CDR3 reads CASSLRGQGASGELFF. The CDR3 coding sequence is TGTGCCAGCAGCTTGAGGGGACAGGGGGCATCGGGGGAGCTGTTTTTT.

The chain joins TRBV2 to TRBJ2-7, with D tentatively TRBD1 (6 bases). Trimming left V 7 bases short and J 7 bases short, with 20 bases between. This CDR3 has 14 residues. Germline CDR1 and CDR2: SNHLY and FYNNEI. CDR3 nucleotide sequence: TGTGCCAGCACGCTGATGAATTCCAGGGGAGAGCAGTACTTC. Its translation: CASTLMNSRGEQYF.

This clone was recorded only once. The genes are TRBV9 and TRBJ2-6; D uncertain. Per germline, CDR1 SGDLS and CDR2 YYNGEE. The CDR3 has 15 amino acids. Trimming took off 2 bases at V and 1 base at J, with 7 bases between the two ends. The CDR3 DNA is TGTGCCAGCAGCGTCACAGCGTCTGGGGCCAACGTCCTGACTTTC. Translating gives CASSVTASGANVLTF.

The J gene is TRBJ1-4, the V gene TRBV30; D is possibly TRBD1 (6 bases). V was cut by 4 bases and J by 6 bases, with 12 bases left in between. This CDR3 spans 13 amino acids. The germline gives CDR1 GTSNPN, CDR2 SVGIG (reference sequence). As DNA, the CDR3 is TGTGCCTGGACGGGGGGGGCCCATGAAAAACTGTTTTTT. This translates into CAWTGGAHEKLFF. Full variable domain (outside the CDR3, taken from reference TRBV30 and TRBJ1-4): SQTIHQWPATLVQPVGSPLSLECTVEGTSNPNLYWYRQAAGRGLQLLFYSVGIGQISSEVPQNLSASRPQDRQFILSSKKLLLSDSGFYLCAWTGGAHEKLFFGSGTQLSVL.

V gene TRBV5-6 combines with J gene TRBJ1-2; D is perhaps TRBD1 (6 bases). V lost 4 bases to trimming and J lost 1 base, with 11 bases between them. The CDR3 is 14 amino acids. Germline V gene lookup returns CDR1 SGHDT and CDR2 YYEEEE. The CDR3 protein is CASSPGQINYGYTF. In DNA, the CDR3 is TGTGCCAGCAGCCCCGGACAGATTAACTATGGCTACACCTTC.

The genes are TRBV5-4 and TRBJ2-1, with D possibly being TRBD1 or TRBD2 (5 bases each). This CDR3 is built from 16 residues. CDR1 and CDR2 (germline): SGHNT, YYREEE (reference sequence). V was cut by 0 bases and J by 0 bases, with 10 bases left in between. The CDR3 is CASSLGGISSYNEQFF. CDR3 sequence (DNA): TGTGCCAGCAGCTTGGGGGGGATAAGCTCCTACAATGAGCAGTTCTTC. Supplemented by reference TRBV5-4 and TRBJ2-1, the full variable domain reads ETGVTQSPTHLIKTRGQQVTLRCSSQSGHNTVSWYQQALGQGPQFIFQYYREEENGRGNFPPRFSGLQFPNYSSELNVNALELDDSALYLCASSLGGISSYNEQFFGPGTRLTVL.

The chain couples TRBV5-1 to TRBJ1-1; D unresolved. V was shortened by 4 bases and J by 1 base, with 8 bases between the two germline ends. Germline lookup yields CDR1 SGHRS and CDR2 YFSETQ. This CDR3 has 13 amino acids. CDR3 region: CASSTHANTEAFF. The DNA for the CDR3 is TGCGCCAGCAGCACACATGCGAACACTGAAGCTTTCTTT.

The chain is built from TRBV4-1 and TRBJ2-6; no reliable D call. V gave up 1 base and J gave up 0 bases, with 10 bases separating them. CDR3 length: 17 residues. The germline V gene encodes CDR1 MGHRA and CDR2 YSYEKL. The CDR3, as DNA: TGCGCCAGCAGCCAAGTCTCCGTTCCCTCTGGGGCCAACGTCCTGACTTTC. This translates into CASSQVSVPSGANVLTF.

This clone was counted between two and nine times. The chain is built from TRBV2 and TRBJ1-1; tentative D call: TRBD1 (5 bases). V was pared by 6 bases and J by 2 bases, with 16 bases between. From germline, CDR1 is SNHLY and CDR2 FYNNEI. The CDR3 spans 15 residues. CDR3 in DNA: TGTGCCAGCAGCCAAACGGACACCGTAAACACTGAAGCTTTCTTT. Translating gives CASSQTDTVNTEAFF.

The V gene is TRBV7-9, the J gene TRBJ1-5, with D possibly matching TRBD1 (5 bases). The CDR3 is 15 amino acids. Trimming left V 1 base short and J 6 bases short, with 13 bases between. The germline V gene encodes CDR1 SEHNR and CDR2 FQNEAQ (reference sequence). The CDR3 loop is CASSLDSGRSQPQHF. In nucleotides, the CDR3 is TGTGCCAGCAGCTTAGATTCAGGGAGAAGTCAGCCCCAGCATTTT.

The table lists this clone with a count of one. CDR3 DNA: TGTGCCAGCAGCTTAGACCCGGGGGAGACTGAAGCTTTCTTT. Encoded protein: CASSLDPGETEAFF. This rearrangement joins TRBV11-3 to TRBJ1-1; D perhaps matches TRBD1 (5 bases). The V end lost 0 bases, the J end lost 5 bases, and 10 bases lay between the germline ends. Germline V gives CDR1 SGHNT, CDR2 YENEEA. The length of the CDR3 is 14 residues.

The chain joins TRBV25-1 to TRBJ1-1, with 7 nucleotides matching TRBD1. V shed 5 bases, J shed 5 bases, and the junction held 5 bases outside the gene matches. The CDR3 has 13 amino acids. The germline V gene has CDR1 MGHDK and CDR2 SYGVNS. CDR3 amino acids: CASSTTGKTEAFF. CDR3 DNA: TGTGCCAGCAGTACGACAGGGAAAACTGAAGCTTTCTTT.

This chain joins TRBV12-5 and TRBJ2-7; 11 bases fit TRBD1. This CDR3 region has 15 residues. Germline CDR1 and CDR2: LGHNT and FRNRAP. J was trimmed by 3 bases and V by 5 bases; bases with no gene match: 6. The CDR3 nucleotides read TGTGCTAGTGGTCGAGGGACAGGGGGGGACTACGAGCAGTACTTC. Amino acids: CASGRGTGGDYEQYF.

The chain combines TRBV7-2 with TRBJ2-5; the D gene is possibly TRBD2 (6 bases). Trimming took off 8 bases at V and 2 bases at J, with 18 bases between the two ends. The CDR3 spans 15 residues. CDR1 and CDR2 (germline): SGHTA, FQGNSA. This chain's CDR3 is CASGGLAIGQETQYF. CDR3 in DNA: TGTGCCAGCGGTGGGCTAGCGATCGGGCAAGAGACCCAGTACTTC.